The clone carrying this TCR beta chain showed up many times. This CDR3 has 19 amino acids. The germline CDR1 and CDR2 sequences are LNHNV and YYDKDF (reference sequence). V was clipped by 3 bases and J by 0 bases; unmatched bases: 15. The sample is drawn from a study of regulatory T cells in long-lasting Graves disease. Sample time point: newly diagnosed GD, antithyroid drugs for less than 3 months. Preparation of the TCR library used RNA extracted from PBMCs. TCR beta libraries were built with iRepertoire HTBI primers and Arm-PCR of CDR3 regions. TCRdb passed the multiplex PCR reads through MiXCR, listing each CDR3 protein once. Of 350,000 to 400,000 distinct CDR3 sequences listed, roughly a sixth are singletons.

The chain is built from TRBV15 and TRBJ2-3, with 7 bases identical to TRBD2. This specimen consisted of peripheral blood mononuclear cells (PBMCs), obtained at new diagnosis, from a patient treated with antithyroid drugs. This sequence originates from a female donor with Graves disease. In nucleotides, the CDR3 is TGTGCCACCAGCAGGGACCGAAGAAGAGGACTAGATAGCACAGATACGCAGTATTTT. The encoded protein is CATSRDRRRGLDSTDTQYF.